These 3 T cell receptor beta chains were all obtained from the same sample, sequenced in a study of cytomegalovirus exposure and HLA in healthy donors. The PCR employed 60 Vbeta primers together with 13 Jbeta primers. Produced via immunoSEQ multiplex PCR; TCRdb's table is partial and in-frame only. The data contain roughly 100,000 clones, 76% of them seen just once; the ten biggest clones take up about 5%. Sequencing input: PBMCs. These receptors originate from a woman aged 18-30 years in good health and CMV-seropositive.

As regards this clone: Different DNA sequences within this sample yield the same CDR3. V and J are TRBV28 and TRBJ2-5; 13 positions agree with TRBD2. CDR3 length equals 14 residues. In germline, CDR1 is MDHEN, CDR2 SYDVKM. J was trimmed by 5 bases and V by 3 bases; bases with no gene match: 0. CDR3 sequence: CASSLGLAGETQYF. Here the CDR3 DNA reads TGTGCCAGCAGTTTGGGACTAGCGGGGGAGACCCAGTACTTC.

This clone was detected only once. V and J are TRBV19 and TRBJ2-5; D might be TRBD2 (6 bases). Germline V gives CDR1 LNHDA, CDR2 SQIVND (reference sequence). The CDR3 spans 13 residues. V was pared by 5 bases and J by 5 bases, with 12 bases between. The CDR3 region has the DNA TGTGCCAGTAGTCCGGGAGATGGGGAGACCCAGTACTTC. Translated: CASSPGDGETQYF. The full variable domain, rest sourced from reference TRBV19 and TRBJ2-5, is DGGITQSPKYLFRKEGQNVTLSCEQNLNHDAMYWYRQDPGQGLRLIYYSQIVNDFQKGDIAEGYSVSREKKESFPLTVTSAQKNPTAFYLCASSPGDGETQYFGPGTRLLVL.

V gene TRBV19 combines with J gene TRBJ1-1; no firm D call. CDR3 size: 14 residues. Trimming left V 4 bases short and J 4 bases short, with 13 bases between. The V gene's germline CDR1 is LNHDA and CDR2 SQIVND (reference sequence). In DNA form, the CDR3 reads TGTGCCAGTAGTACTCTGGACTACCTCACTGAAGCTTTCTTT. Protein sequence: CASSTLDYLTEAFF.